This T cell receptor (beta chain) was found in a study of early T cells in non-severe SARS-CoV-2 infection. The wider study: Alpha and beta chains were unpaired, from unsorted whole-blood bulk RNA.

This CDR3 comprises 13 residues. Germline CDR1 and CDR2: LNHNV and YYDKDF (reference sequence). Trimming cost V 4 bases and J 0 bases, with 6 bases left between them. This clonotype came up many times. Unique molecular identifiers were affixed to single, distinct cDNA molecules. From the 5' RACE reads, TCRdb called clonotypes with MiXCR, one entry per CDR3 protein. Of about 110,000 distinct CDR3 sequences listed, over 8.5% are singletons. What was sequenced was whole blood. The source is an adult who was a healthcare worker with PCR-confirmed SARS-CoV-2 infection or an uninfected control (not recorded which). The chain carries TRBV15 and TRBJ1-1; D uncertain. The CDR3 coding sequence is TGTGCCACCAGCACCTACCTGAACACTGAAGCTTTCTTT. Amino acid sequence: CATSTYLNTEAFF.